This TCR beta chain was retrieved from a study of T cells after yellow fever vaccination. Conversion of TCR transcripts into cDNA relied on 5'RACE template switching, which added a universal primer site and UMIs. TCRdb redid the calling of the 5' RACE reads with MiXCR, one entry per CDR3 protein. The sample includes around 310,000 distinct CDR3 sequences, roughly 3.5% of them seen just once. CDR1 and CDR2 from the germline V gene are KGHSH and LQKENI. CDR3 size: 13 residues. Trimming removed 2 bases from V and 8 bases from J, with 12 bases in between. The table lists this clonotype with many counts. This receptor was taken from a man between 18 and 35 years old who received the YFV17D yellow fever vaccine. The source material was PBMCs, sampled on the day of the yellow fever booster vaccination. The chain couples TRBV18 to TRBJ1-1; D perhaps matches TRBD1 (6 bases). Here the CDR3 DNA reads TGTGCCAGCTCACCAGGGGTGGGGACAGAAGCTTTCTTT. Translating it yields CASSPGVGTEAFF.